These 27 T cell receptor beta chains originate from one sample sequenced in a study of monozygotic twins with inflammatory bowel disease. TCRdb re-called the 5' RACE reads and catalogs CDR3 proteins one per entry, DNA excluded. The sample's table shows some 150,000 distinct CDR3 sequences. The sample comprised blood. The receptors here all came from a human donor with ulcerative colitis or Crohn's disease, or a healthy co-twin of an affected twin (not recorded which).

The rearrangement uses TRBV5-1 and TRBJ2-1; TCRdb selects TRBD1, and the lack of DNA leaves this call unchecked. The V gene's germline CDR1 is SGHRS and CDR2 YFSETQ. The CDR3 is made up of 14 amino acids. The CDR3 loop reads CASSWMDRNNEQFF.

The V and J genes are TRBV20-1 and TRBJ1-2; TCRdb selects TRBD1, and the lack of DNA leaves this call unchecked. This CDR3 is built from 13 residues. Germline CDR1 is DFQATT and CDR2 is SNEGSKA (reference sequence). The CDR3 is CSARDRALYGYTF.

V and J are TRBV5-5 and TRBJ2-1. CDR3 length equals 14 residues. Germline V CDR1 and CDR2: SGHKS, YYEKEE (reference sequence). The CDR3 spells CASSSIAVYNEQFF.

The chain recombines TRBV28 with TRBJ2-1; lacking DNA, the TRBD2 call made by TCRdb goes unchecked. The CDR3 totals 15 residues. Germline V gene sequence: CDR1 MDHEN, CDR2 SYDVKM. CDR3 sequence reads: CASSRRRALDNEQFF.

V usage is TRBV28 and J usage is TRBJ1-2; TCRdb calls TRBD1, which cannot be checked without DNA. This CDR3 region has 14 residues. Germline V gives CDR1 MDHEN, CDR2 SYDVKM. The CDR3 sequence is CASSSPGTLGGYTF.

CDR3 sequence reads: CASGATGGPGQPQHF. The chain carries TRBV27 and TRBJ1-5; the D gene TCRdb calls, TRBD1, cannot be checked with no DNA. The CDR3 is 15 amino acids. Germline CDR1 reads MNHEY; CDR2 reads SMNVEV (reference sequence).

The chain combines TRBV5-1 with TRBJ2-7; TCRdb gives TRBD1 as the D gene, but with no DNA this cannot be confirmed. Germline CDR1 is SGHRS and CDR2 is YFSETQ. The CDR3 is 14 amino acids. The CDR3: CASSTGTGAYEQYF.

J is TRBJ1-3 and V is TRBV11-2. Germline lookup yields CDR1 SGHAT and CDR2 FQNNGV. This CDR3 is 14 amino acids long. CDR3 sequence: CASSFIGTGNTIYF.

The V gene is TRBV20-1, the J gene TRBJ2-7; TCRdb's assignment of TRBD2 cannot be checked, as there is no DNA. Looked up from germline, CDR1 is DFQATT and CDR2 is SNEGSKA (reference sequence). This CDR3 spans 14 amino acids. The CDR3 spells CSAHTSGRKYEQYF.

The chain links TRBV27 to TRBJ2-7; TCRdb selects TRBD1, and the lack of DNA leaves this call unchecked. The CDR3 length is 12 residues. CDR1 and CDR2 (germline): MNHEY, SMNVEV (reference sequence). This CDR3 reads CASRRLPGQIYF.

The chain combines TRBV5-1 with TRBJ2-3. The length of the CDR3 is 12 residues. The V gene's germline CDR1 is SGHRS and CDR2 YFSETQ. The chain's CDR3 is CASSDGTDTQYF.

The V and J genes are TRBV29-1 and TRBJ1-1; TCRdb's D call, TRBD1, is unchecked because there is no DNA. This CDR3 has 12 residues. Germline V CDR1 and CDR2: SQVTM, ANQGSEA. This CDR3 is CSVARGRTEAFF.

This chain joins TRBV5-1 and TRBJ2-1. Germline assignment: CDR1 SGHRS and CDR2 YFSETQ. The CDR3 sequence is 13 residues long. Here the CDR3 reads CASSSETYNEQFF. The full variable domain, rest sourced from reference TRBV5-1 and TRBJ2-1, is KAGVTQTPRYLIKTRGQQVTLSCSPISGHRSVSWYQQTPGQGLQFLFEYFSETQRNKGNFPGRFSGRQFSNSRSEMNVSTLELGDSALYLCASSSETYNEQFFGPGTRLTVL.

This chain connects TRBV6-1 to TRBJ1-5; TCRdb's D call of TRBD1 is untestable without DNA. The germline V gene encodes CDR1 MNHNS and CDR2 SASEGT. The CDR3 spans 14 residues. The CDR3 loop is CASGETGLRQPQHF.

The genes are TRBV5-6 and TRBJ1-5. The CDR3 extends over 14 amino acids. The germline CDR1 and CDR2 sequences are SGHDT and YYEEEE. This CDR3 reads CASSVDRSNQPQHF.

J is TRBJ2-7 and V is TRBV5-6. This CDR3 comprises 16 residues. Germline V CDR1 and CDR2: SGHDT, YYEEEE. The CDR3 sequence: CASSLGGRTSGYEQYF.

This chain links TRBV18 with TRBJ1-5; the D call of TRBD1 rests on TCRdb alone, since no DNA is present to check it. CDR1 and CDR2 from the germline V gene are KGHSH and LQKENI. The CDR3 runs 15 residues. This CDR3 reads CASSLGQGHDQPQHF. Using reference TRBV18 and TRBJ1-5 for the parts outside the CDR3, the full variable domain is NAGVMQNPRHLVRRRGQEARLRCSPMKGHSHVYWYRQLPEEGLKFMVYLQKENIIDESGMPKERFSAEFPKEGPSILRIQQVVRGDSAAYFCASSLGQGHDQPQHFGDGTRLSIL.

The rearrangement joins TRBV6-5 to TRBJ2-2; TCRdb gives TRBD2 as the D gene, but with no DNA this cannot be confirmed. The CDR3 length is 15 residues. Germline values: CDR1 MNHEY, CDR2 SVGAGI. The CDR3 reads CASSYREGNTGELFF.

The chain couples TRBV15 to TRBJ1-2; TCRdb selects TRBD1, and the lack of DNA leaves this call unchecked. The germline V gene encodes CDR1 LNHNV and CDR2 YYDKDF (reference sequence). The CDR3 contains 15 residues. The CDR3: CATSRLADSNYGYTF. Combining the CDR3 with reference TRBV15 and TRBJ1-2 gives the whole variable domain DAMVIQNPRYQVTQFGKPVTLSCSQTLNHNVMYWYQQKSSQAPKLLFHYYDKDFNNEADTPDNFQSRRPNTSFCFLDIRSPGLGDTAMYLCATSRLADSNYGYTFGSGTRLTVV.

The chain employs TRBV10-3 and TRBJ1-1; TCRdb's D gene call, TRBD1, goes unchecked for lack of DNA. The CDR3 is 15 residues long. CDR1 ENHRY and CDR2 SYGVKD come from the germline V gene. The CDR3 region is CAISREGGRYTEAFF.

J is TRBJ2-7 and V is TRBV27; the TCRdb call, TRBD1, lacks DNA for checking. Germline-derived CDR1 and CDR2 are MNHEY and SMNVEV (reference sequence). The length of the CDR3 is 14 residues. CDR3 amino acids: CASSSQGPYYEQYF.

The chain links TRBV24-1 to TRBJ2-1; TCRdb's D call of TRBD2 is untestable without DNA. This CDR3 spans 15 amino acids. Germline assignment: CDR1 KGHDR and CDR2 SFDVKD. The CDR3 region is CATSDLGLAYNEQFF.

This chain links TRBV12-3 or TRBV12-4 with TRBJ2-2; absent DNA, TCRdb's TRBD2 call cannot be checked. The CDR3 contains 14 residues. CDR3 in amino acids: CASKRGLNTGELFF.

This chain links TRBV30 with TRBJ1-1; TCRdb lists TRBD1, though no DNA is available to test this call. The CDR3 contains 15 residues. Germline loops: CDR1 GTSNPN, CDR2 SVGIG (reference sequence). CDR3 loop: CAWSVLTGRNTEAFF.

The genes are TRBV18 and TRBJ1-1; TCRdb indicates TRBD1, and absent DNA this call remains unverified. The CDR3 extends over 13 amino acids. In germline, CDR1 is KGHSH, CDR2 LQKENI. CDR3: CASSPPVAGMAFF.

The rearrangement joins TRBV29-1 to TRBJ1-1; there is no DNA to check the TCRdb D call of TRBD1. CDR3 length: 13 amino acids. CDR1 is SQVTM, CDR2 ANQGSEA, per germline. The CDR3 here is CSVVGTMNTEAFF. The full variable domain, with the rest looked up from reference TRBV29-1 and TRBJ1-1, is SAVISQKPSRDICQRGTSLTIQCQVDSQVTMMFWYRQQPGQSLTLIATANQGSEATYESGFVIDKFPISRPNLTFSTLTVSNMSPEDSSIYLCSVVGTMNTEAFFGQGTRLTVV.

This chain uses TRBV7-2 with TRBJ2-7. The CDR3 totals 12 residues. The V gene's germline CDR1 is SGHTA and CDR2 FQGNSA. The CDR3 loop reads CASSLSPLMSHF.